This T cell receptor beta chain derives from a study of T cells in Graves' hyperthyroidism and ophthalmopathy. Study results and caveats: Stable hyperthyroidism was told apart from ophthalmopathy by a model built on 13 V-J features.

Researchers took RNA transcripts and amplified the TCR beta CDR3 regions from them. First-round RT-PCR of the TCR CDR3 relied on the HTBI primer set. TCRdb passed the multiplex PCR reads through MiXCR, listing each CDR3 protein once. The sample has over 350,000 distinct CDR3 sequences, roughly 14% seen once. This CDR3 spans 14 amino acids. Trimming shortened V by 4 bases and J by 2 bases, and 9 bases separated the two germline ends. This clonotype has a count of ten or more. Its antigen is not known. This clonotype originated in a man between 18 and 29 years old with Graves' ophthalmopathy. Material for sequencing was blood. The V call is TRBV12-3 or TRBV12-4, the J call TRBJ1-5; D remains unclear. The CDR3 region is CASSSLSRNQPQHF. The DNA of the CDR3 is TGTGCCAGCAGTTCCTTGTCTCGCAATCAGCCCCAGCATTTT.